A single sample is the source of the 7 T cell receptor beta chains below, sequenced in a study of early T cells in non-severe SARS-CoV-2 infection. TCRdb passed the 5' RACE reads through MiXCR, listing each CDR3 protein once. The sample has 40,000 to 45,000 distinct CDR3 sequences; around 9.9% are singletons. Sequencing was done on a sample of whole blood. Receptor source: an adult who was a healthcare worker with PCR-confirmed SARS-CoV-2 infection or an uninfected control (not recorded which).

This clonotype came up many times. The chain uses TRBV10-3 and TRBJ2-3, with 8 positions matching TRBD2. There are 16 residues in the CDR3. V shed 6 bases, J shed 8 bases, and the junction held 16 bases outside the gene matches. CDR1 and CDR2 from the germline V gene are ENHRY and SYGVKD. In DNA form, the CDR3 reads TGTGCCATCAGGGGTGTAGTTGGCGGGGGGCCAGGTACGCAGTATTTT. Protein product: CAIRGVVGGGPGTQYF.

This clonotype was seen ten or more times. The chain uses TRBV7-6 and TRBJ2-1, with D possibly TRBD2 on 7 matching bases. CDR3 length: 13 residues. CDR1 and CDR2 (germline): SGHVS, FNYEAQ. The V and J ends lost 5 bases and 10 bases respectively, with 15 bases between them. CDR3 in amino acids: CASSGGAPREQFF. CDR3 nucleotide sequence: TGTGCCAGCAGCGGGGGGGCGCCCCGGGAGCAGTTCTTC.

This clonotype occurred a few times. The chain's CDR3 is CSVEVGGGTEAFF. CDR3 DNA sequence: TGCAGCGTTGAAGTTGGGGGGGGAACTGAAGCTTTCTTT. The rearrangement uses TRBV29-1 and TRBJ1-1, with TRBD1 as a possible D gene (5 bases). Germline V CDR1 and CDR2: SQVTM, ANQGSEA. CDR3 length equals 13 residues. Trimming cost V 1 base and J 5 bases, with 11 bases left between them.

This clonotype turned up a few times. The chain employs TRBV18 and TRBJ2-1, with 11 bases lining up with TRBD2. The J segment lost 6 bases and the V segment lost 1 base, leaving 5 bases of the junction unmatched. Germline CDR1 and CDR2: KGHSH and LQKENI. CDR3 size: 16 residues. Here the CDR3 reads CASSPQSSGGTNEQFF. CDR3 bases: TGTGCCAGCTCACCACAGTCTAGCGGGGGGACCAATGAGCAGTTCTTC.

This clonotype was recorded only once. This chain joins TRBV5-6 and TRBJ2-1; D may match TRBD1 or TRBD2 (5 bases each). Trimming took 4 bases from V and 9 from J, leaving 17 bases between them. The germline V gene has CDR1 SGHDT and CDR2 YYEEEE. CDR3 length equals 14 residues. CDR3 DNA sequence: TGTGCCAGCAGCCCCCAGCTAGGGGCGGGTGAGCAGTTCTTC. Its translation is CASSPQLGAGEQFF.

V and J are TRBV12-3 or TRBV12-4 and TRBJ2-7, with D perhaps matching TRBD1 (5 bases). The CDR3 is 14 residues long. Trimming took off 6 bases at V and 2 bases at J, with 14 bases between the two ends. CDR3 region: CASSPPGRPYEQYF. The DNA of the CDR3 is TGTGCCAGCAGCCCCCCAGGGCGCCCCTACGAGCAGTACTTC.

This clonotype has a handful of counts. The chain employs TRBV12-5 and TRBJ1-1, with D possibly TRBD1 on 6 matching bases. Per the germline V gene, CDR1 is LGHNT and CDR2 is FRNRAP. The CDR3 extends over 15 amino acids. V dropped 7 bases and J dropped 0 bases, with 15 bases sitting between them. The CDR3 region is CASASGQIMNTEAFF. CDR3 in DNA: TGTGCTAGTGCCAGCGGACAGATCATGAACACTGAAGCTTTCTTT.